This T cell receptor (beta chain) was captured by sequencing in a study of cytomegalovirus exposure and HLA in healthy donors. Background on the study: A subsequent analysis reported that the roughly 120 validation repertoires were produced on the same platform that had also been used for the approximately 710 first-cohort repertoires.

Produced via immunoSEQ multiplex PCR; TCRdb's table is partial and in-frame only. The sample lists 100,000 to 150,000 clones, about 84% occurring once. After removal of 2 bases from V and 1 base from J, the junction contained 15 bases not matched to a gene. Germline V gene lookup returns CDR1 SGHRS and CDR2 YFSETQ. The CDR3 is made up of 19 amino acids. Concerning this clone: The antigen is not known.

Broader study findings: Some TCR beta chains (164 of them) were listed as cytomegalovirus-associated. A classifier reportedly called cytomegalovirus status with high sensitivity and specificity.

Sequencing input: PBMCs. This rearrangement joins TRBV5-1 to TRBJ1-1; the match to TRBD1 covers 9 bases. This clonotype was obtained from a woman in her 30s in good health and CMV-seronegative. CDR3 region: CASSFGGRDRDRRNTEAFF. As DNA, the CDR3 is TGCGCCAGCAGCTTTGGGGGCCGGGACAGGGATAGAAGGAACACTGAAGCTTTCTTT.